This TCR beta chain was recorded in a study of T cell repertoires in ileal Crohn's disease. At the level of the study: At surgery, more than 30% of patients smoked, with median disease duration approximately 8 years. Thiopurines (around eleven) or anti-TNF agents (around 17) were given postoperatively to about half. The M0 sample came from the inflamed ileal portion of the resected specimen.

The CDR3 consists of 14 residues. V lost 3 bases to trimming and J lost 9 bases; unmatched junction nucleotides: 11. In germline, CDR1 is MNHEY, CDR2 SMNVEV (reference sequence). The time point: inflamed ileum from the surgical specimen. Sequencing was performed with immunoSEQ multiplex PCR; in TCRdb, only in-frame clones are kept and a portion is missing. The sample yields fewer than 20,000 clones, roughly 90% seen once. The sequence was obtained from an adult with Crohn's disease. The V call is TRBV27, the J call TRBJ2-7; 7 positions agree with TRBD1. The sequencing input was ileal tissue. The CDR3 nucleotides are TGTGCCAGCAGTTTTGGGGACAGCGGAGGTTTGCAGTACTTC. This translates into CASSFGDSGGLQYF.